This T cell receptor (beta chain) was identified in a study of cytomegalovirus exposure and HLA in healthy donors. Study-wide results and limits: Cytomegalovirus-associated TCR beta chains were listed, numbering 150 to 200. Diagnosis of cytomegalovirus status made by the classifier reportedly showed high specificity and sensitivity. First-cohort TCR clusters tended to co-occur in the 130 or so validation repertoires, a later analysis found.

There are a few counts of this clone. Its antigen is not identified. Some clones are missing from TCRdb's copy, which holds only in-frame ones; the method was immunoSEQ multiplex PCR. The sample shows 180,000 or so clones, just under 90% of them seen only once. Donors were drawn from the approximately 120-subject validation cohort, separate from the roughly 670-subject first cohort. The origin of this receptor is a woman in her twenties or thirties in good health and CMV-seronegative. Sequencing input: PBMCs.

The CDR3 DNA sequence: TGCGCCAGCAGCTTGTCCAGGGAAGGCTACACCTTC. Translated: CASSLSREGYTF. This rearrangement joins TRBV5-1 to TRBJ1-2, with a tentative D call TRBD1 (5 bases). The CDR3 has 12 amino acids. From germline, CDR1 is SGHRS and CDR2 YFSETQ. The V end lost 1 base, the J end lost 8 bases, and 9 bases lay between the germline ends. Based on the CDR3 plus reference TRBV5-1 and TRBJ1-2, the full variable domain is KAGVTQTPRYLIKTRGQQVTLSCSPISGHRSVSWYQQTPGQGLQFLFEYFSETQRNKGNFPGRFSGRQFSNSRSEMNVSTLELGDSALYLCASSLSREGYTFGSGTRLTVV.